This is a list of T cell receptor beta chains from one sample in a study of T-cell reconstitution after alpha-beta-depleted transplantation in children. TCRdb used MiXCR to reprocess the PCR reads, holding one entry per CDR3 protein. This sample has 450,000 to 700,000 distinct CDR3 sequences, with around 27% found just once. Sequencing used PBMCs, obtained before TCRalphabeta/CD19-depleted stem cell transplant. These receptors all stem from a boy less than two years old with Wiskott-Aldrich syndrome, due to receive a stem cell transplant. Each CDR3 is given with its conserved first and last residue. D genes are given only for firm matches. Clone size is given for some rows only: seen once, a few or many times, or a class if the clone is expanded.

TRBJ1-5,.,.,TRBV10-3,TGTGCCATCAGTGGGACGGGGGGGCTTAGCAATCAGCCCCAGCATTTT,CAISGTGGLSNQPQHF
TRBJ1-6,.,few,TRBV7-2,TGTGCCAGCAGCTTAGTTGGGACTGGATCACCCCTCCACTTT,CASSLVGTGSPLHF
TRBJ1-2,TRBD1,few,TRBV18,TGTGCCAGCTCATCGACAGGGGGAAATGGCTACACCTTC,CASSSTGGNGYTF
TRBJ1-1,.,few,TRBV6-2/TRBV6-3,TGTGCGGCCCGACTCAACACCCAGAACACTGAAGCTTTCTTT,CAARLNTQNTEAFF
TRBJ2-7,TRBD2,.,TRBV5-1,TGCGCCAGCAGCCTTGATGGTAGCGGGTACGAGCAGTACTTC,CASSLDGSGYEQYF
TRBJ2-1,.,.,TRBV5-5,TGTGCCAGCAGCTATCCCTACCCGGGAAATGAGCAGTTCTTC,CASSYPYPGNEQFF
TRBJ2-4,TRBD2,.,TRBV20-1,TGCAGTGCTAGAGATCTACTAGCGGGGGAAAACATTCAGTACTTC,CSARDLLAGENIQYF
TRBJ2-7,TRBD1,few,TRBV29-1,TGCAGCGCAAGAGGGGGCAAGAACGAGCAGTACTTC,CSARGGKNEQYF
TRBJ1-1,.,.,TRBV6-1,TGTGCCTCTTTCCGGGACGGGTGGGGAACTGAAGCTTTCTTT,CASFRDGWGTEAFF
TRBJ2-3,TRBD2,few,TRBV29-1,TGCAGCGTTAAACTAGCGGGAGGGCCGACAGATACGCAGTATTTT,CSVKLAGGPTDTQYF
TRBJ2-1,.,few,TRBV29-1,TGCAGCGTTGGGGCAGAATCGAATGAGCAGTTCTTC,CSVGAESNEQFF
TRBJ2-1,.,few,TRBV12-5,TGTGCTATCGCTGGCGAAGACAATGAGCAGTTCTTC,CAIAGEDNEQFF
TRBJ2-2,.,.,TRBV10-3,TGTGCCATCAGGGACAGACAGTCCATCGGGGAGCTGTTTTTT,CAIRDRQSIGELFF
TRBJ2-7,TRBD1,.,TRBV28,TGTGCCAGCTCAGTGGGGGGACAGGGAGCCTACGAGCAGTACTTC,CASSVGGQGAYEQYF
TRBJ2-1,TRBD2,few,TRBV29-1,TGCAGCGTTGACGGGCGACTAGCGGGAGCTGTCTATGAGCAGTTCTTC,CSVDGRLAGAVYEQFF
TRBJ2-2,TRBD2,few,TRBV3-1,TGTGCCAGCAGCCGAGGACTAGCGGGAGGTCCCACCGGGGAGCTGTTTTTT,CASSRGLAGGPTGELFF
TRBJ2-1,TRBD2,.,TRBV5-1,TGCGCCAGCAGCTTGTGGGGACTAGCGGGGGTCGGAGCCCCCCCGCCTGAGCAGTTCTTC,CASSLWGLAGVGAPPPEQFF
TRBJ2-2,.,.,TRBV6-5,TGTGCCAGCAGTTTAGGGATAGGTCTCACCGGGGAGCTGTTTTTT,CASSLGIGLTGELFF
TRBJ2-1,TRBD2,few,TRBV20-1,TGCAGTGCTAGACACGGACTAGCGGGATACTACAATGAGCAGTTCTTC,CSARHGLAGYYNEQFF
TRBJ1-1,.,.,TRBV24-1,TGTGCCACCAGTGACCCGGGTCGGGTGACTTTCTTT,CATSDPGRVTFF
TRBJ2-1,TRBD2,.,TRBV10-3,TGTGCCATCGCACTAGCGGGAGGCGATGAGCAGTTCTTC,CAIALAGGDEQFF
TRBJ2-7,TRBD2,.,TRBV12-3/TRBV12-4,TGTGCCAGCAGTTCCCGGGAGGGGAAGGGGCTCGAGCAGTACTTC,CASSSREGKGLEQYF
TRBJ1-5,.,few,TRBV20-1,TGCAGTGCTAGATCCCCCTCGGGACAACGTTATAGCAATCAGCCCCAGCATTTT,CSARSPSGQRYSNQPQHF
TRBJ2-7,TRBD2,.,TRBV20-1,TGCAGTGCCCTAGCGGGAGATCCCTACGAGCAGTACTTC,CSALAGDPYEQYF
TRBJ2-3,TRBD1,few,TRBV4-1,TGCGCCAGCAGCCAGACCGGGACAGGGGCTACAGATACGCAGTATTTT,CASSQTGTGATDTQYF
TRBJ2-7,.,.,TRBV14,TGTGCCAGCAGCCAAGTCGGGTCAACCTACGAGCAGTACTTC,CASSQVGSTYEQYF
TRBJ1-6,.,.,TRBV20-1,TGCAGTGCTAGACGGGGGGCGGAATATAATTCACCCCTCCACTTT,CSARRGAEYNSPLHF
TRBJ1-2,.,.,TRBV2,TGTGCCAGGACAGCGAACTATGGCTACACCTTC,CARTANYGYTF
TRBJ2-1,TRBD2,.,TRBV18,TGTGCCAGCTCACCACGGACTAGCGATGGGGGTGAGCAGTTCTTC,CASSPRTSDGGEQFF
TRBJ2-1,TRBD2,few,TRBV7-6,TGTGCCAGCAGCTTAGGGAGACTAGCGGTCGCCTACAATGAGCAGTTCTTC,CASSLGRLAVAYNEQFF
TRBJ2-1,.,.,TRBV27,TGTGCCAGCAGTTTATTGACGGGGCTATACAATGAGCAGTTCTTC,CASSLLTGLYNEQFF
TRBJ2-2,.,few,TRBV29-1,TGCAGCGCTGGGAGGAACACCGGGGAGCTGTTTTTT,CSAGRNTGELFF
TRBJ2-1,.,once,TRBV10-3,TGTGCCATCAGTGAAGGGCTAGCACCCTACAATGAGCAGTTCTTC,CAISEGLAPYNEQFF
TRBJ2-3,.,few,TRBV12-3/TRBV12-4,TGTGCCAGCAGCTACGGGACACCCACAGATACGCAGTATTTT,CASSYGTPTDTQYF
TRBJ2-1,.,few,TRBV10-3,TGTGCCATCACTACCGACGGGTACAATGAGCAGTTCTTC,CAITTDGYNEQFF
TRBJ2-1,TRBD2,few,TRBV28,TGTGCCAGCAGTACCGTGGGCGGGAGCCCCTACAATGAGCAGTTCTTC,CASSTVGGSPYNEQFF
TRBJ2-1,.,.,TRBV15,TGTGCCACCAGCAGAGATCTAATGGTGGGACGGCAAGTCTACAATGAGCAGTTCTTC,CATSRDLMVGRQVYNEQFF
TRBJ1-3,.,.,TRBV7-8,TGTGCCAGCAGCTTAGGGGGCCGGAGAGCTGGAAACACCATATATTTT,CASSLGGRRAGNTIYF
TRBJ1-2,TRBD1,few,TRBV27,TGTGCCAGCAGTCTCAGGGGGGCAGGGAGGTATGGCTACACCTTC,CASSLRGAGRYGYTF
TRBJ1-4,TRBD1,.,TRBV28,TGTGCCACCCGACACAATGACAGGGGTAATGAAAAACTGTTTTTT,CATRHNDRGNEKLFF
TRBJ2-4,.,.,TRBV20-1,TGCAGTGCCACGAAGGGGAGCGGCATTCAGTACTTC,CSATKGSGIQYF
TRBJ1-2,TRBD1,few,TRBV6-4,TGTGCCAGCAGTCTGATAATAACGGACAGGGGAGGCTATGGCTACACCTTC,CASSLIITDRGGYGYTF
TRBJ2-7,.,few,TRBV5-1,TGCGCCAGCAGCTTGGGAAGGACAGGAGGGCACGAGCAGTACTTC,CASSLGRTGGHEQYF
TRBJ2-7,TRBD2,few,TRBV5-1,TGCGCCAGCAGCAGTGGACTAGCGGGAGAGAGCTCCTACGAGCAGTACTTC,CASSSGLAGESSYEQYF
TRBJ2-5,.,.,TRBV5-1,TGCGCCAGCAGCCCGGGGCCAGGGGCAGAGACCCAGTACTTC,CASSPGPGAETQYF
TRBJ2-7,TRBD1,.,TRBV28,TGTGCCAGCAGTTTCTTGAGACAGGGGGCTGGCGAGCAGTACTTC,CASSFLRQGAGEQYF
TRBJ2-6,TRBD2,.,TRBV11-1,TGTGCCAGCAGCTTAGCGATTTCGACTAGCGGGAGAGCCCAGGGCTCTGGGGCCAACGTCCTGACTTTC,CASSLAISTSGRAQGSGANVLTF
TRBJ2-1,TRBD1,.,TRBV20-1,TGCAGTGCCCACGGGGACAGGGTACTAGGCTACAATGAGCAGTTCTTC,CSAHGDRVLGYNEQFF
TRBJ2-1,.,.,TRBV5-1,TGCGCCAGCAGCTTACAGAGGGCTATTTACAATGAGCAGTTCTTC,CASSLQRAIYNEQFF
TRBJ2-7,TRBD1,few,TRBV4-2,TGTGCCAGCAGCCCGCGAGGGGACAGAAATTCTTTGGAGCAGTACTTC,CASSPRGDRNSLEQYF
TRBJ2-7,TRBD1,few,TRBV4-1,TGCGCCAGCAGCCAAGGACAGGGGATTTACGAGCAGTACTTC,CASSQGQGIYEQYF
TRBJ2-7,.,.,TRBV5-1,TGCGCCAGCAGCTACCCGACCCAGAAAGGGTCCTACGAGCAGTACTTC,CASSYPTQKGSYEQYF
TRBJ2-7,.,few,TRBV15,TGTGCCACCAGCAAGGCCAGGGAGTACGAGCAGTACTTC,CATSKAREYEQYF
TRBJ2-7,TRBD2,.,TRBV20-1,TGCAGTGCTAGAGAATCTCTAGCGGGAACCTACGAGCAGTACTTC,CSARESLAGTYEQYF
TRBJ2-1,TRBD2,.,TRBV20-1,TGCAGTGCTAGAGGAGGTAGCGGGTGGAGCTCCTACAATGAGCAGTTCTTC,CSARGGSGWSSYNEQFF
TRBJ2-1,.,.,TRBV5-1,TGCGCCAGCAGCATGACAGTCAATGAGCAGTTCTTC,CASSMTVNEQFF
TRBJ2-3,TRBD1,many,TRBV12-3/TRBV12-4,TGTGCCAGCAGTTTGCAGGGGGCTACAGATACGCAGTATTTT,CASSLQGATDTQYF
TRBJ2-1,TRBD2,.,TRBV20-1,TGCAGTGCCAGTCGGCGGTTTGCGGGAGCCCACAATGAGCAGTTCTTC,CSASRRFAGAHNEQFF
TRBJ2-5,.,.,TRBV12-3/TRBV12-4,TGTGCCAGCAGTCAGGGTGTTCAAAGAAGCCAAGAGACCCAGTACTTC,CASSQGVQRSQETQYF